The T cell receptor (beta chain) described here comes from a study of molecular identifiers for immune sequencing clone quantification. Findings and limits, study-wide: Highly expanded clones may be undercounted when identical TCR molecules share barcodes.

About this clonotype: Antigen unknown.

TCRdb re-called the PCR reads with MiXCR, one entry per CDR3 protein. Of about 500,000 distinct CDR3 sequences in the sample, roughly 24% were seen once. Germline CDR1 is DFQATT and CDR2 is SNEGSKA (reference sequence). Between the trimmed V and J ends, which lost 0 bases and 4 bases, there was a span of 9 bases. The CDR3 is 13 amino acids. The genes are TRBV20-1 and TRBJ2-5; D remains ambiguous. Sequenced: naive CD8+ T cells from blood, with Jurkat cell RNA spiked in. This sample's subset: FACS-sorted CD8+CD4-CCR7+CD45RA+ naive T cells. This TCR was recovered from a human donor in good health. Some libraries in this study had Jurkat cell RNA spiked in. CDR3: CSARDTEAETQYF. DNA of the CDR3: TGCAGTGCTAGAGATACGGAAGCAGAGACCCAGTACTTC.